The present T cell receptor (beta chain) was sequenced within a study of blood T cells in healthy people across ages. The second PCR ran roughly 6 to 12 cycles with a sample-barcoded 5' primer and J-beta primers. In TCRdb, the 5' RACE reads were re-called with MiXCR into one record per CDR3 protein. The top ten hold around 3.4% of the sample, which has over 600,000 distinct CDR3 sequences, around 21% seen once. To note about this clonotype: Its antigen remains unknown.

Isolated per sample were at least 6 million PBMCs. Notes on the study in general: A strong correlation was seen between TCR beta diversity and naive T cell percentage.

Between the trimmed V and J ends, which lost 3 bases and 6 bases, there was a span of 11 bases. This CDR3 spans 13 amino acids. The sample consisted of blood. This sequence originates from a man in his sixties or seventies in good health. J is TRBJ1-1 and V is TRBV12-3 or TRBV12-4; a weak D match, TRBD1 (6 bases). This chain's CDR3 is CASSFRGIPEAFF. CDR3 in DNA: TGTGCCAGCAGTTTTAGGGGGATCCCTGAAGCTTTCTTT.